This T cell receptor (beta chain) was obtained from a study of T cells in Graves' hyperthyroidism and ophthalmopathy. This clonotype was found many times. The target antigen is unknown. Participants, patients aged 18 to 65, had newly diagnosed hyperthyroidism with a duration under 2 months. It was around 11 ml of fresh peripheral blood that supplied the PBMCs. This CDR3 comprises 16 residues. V was trimmed by 2 bases and J by 7 bases, leaving 18 bases between them. Germline V gives CDR1 WSHSY, CDR2 SAAADI. Study findings and constraints: Prediction of ophthalmopathy progression came a median approximately 6.6 months pre-onset.

It was RNA transcripts that yielded the amplified TCR beta CDR3 regions. RT-PCR in the first round (using the HTBI primer set) targeted the TCR CDR3. TCRdb called the multiplex PCR reads again in MiXCR, with one record for every CDR3 protein. The table includes 470,000 or so distinct CDR3 sequences, around 20% detected once. The sample consisted of blood. This TCR came from a young man with Graves' hyperthyroidism. The V call is TRBV10-2, the J call TRBJ1-5, with TRBD1 as a possible D gene (5 bases). The CDR3 reads CASSEGDRGLGQPQHF. In DNA form, the CDR3 reads TGCGCCAGCAGTGAGGGGGATAGGGGACTAGGGCAGCCCCAGCATTTT.